This T cell receptor (beta chain) was identified in a study of T cell changes during pregnancy in multiple sclerosis. Per germline, CDR1 SGHDN and CDR2 FVKESK. Trimming left V 0 bases short and J 0 bases short, with 13 bases between. This CDR3 comprises 17 residues. Here immunoSEQ multiplex PCR was the method, and the copy in TCRdb shows in-frame clones only, minus some. Counted here are about 72,000 clones, 91% occurring once; the ten biggest clones make up less than 0.85%. The chain employs TRBV14 and TRBJ2-3; D is possibly TRBD2 (5 bases). The sample here was peripheral blood, taken in the third trimester of pregnancy. This clonotype was obtained from a female donor in good health, enrolled as a control in a pregnancy study. The CDR3, as DNA: TGTGCCAGCAGCCAAGATCGGGATAGTCGAAGCACAGATACGCAGTATTTT. Translating it yields CASSQDRDSRSTDTQYF.